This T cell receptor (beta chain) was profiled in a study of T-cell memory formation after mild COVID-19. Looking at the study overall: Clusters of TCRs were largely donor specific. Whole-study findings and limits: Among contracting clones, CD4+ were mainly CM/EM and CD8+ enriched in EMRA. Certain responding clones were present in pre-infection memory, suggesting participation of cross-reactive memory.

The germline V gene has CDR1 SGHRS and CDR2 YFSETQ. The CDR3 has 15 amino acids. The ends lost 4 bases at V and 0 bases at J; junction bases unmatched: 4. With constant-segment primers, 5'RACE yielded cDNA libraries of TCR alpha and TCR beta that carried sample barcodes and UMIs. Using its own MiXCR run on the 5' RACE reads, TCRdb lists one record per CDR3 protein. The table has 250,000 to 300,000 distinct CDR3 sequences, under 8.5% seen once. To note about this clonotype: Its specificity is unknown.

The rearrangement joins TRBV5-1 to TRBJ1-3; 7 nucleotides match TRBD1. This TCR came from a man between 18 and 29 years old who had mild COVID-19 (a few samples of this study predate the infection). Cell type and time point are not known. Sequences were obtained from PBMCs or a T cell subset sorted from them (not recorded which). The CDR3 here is CASSHGTDSGNTIYF. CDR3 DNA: TGCGCCAGCAGCCACGGGACAGACTCTGGAAACACCATATATTTT.